What follows is one TCR beta chain and its context. Antigen unknown. This entry is derived from a study of response to subunit inactivated influenza vaccine. Study outcomes and limitations: The authors proposed limited new T cell recruitment per seasonal influenza vaccination.

TCRdb re-called the RT-PCR reads through MiXCR, storing one row per CDR3 protein. The profile shows about 500,000 distinct CDR3 sequences, approximately 15% of them singletons. Per germline, CDR1 DFQATT and CDR2 SNEGSKA (reference sequence). Trimming pared 1 base from V and 0 bases from J, leaving 18 bases between. CDR3 length: 18 residues. Sequenced material: CD4+ T cells sorted from PBMCs, taken about 24 months after vaccination. This sequence originates from a man aged 45 to 70 who received an inactivated influenza vaccine. The V gene is TRBV20-1, the J gene TRBJ2-2; D ambiguous. CDR3 in DNA: TGCAGTGCTAGAGTCGGGTTCGGAGACAAAGCGAACACCGGGGAGCTGTTTTTT. Translation: CSARVGFGDKANTGELFF.